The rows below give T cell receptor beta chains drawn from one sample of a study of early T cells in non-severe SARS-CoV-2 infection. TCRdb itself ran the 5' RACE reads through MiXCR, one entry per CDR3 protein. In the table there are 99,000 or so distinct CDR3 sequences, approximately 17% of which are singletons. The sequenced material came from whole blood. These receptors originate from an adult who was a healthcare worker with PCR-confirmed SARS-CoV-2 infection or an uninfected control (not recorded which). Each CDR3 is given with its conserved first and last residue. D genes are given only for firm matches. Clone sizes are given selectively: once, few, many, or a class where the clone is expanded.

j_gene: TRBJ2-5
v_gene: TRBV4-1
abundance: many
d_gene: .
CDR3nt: TGCGCCAGCAGCCACCCAAACGGAGGAGGGGAAGAGACCCAGTACTTC
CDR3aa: CASSHPNGGGEETQYF

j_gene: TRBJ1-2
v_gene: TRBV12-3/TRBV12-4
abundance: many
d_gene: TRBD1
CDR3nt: TGTGCCAGCAGTCCCGGGACAGTCTATGGCTACACCTTC
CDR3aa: CASSPGTVYGYTF

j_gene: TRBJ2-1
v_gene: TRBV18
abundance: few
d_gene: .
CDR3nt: TGTGCCAGCTCACCATTGACAGAGAATGAGCAGTTCTTC
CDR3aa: CASSPLTENEQFF

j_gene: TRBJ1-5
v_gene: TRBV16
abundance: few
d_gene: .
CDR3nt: TGTGCCAGCAGCCACCCAGAGGGAGGCAATCAGCCCCAGCATTTT
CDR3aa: CASSHPEGGNQPQHF

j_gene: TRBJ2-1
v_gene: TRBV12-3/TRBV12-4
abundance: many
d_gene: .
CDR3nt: TGTGCCAGCACTTATGGGGGACATGAGCAGTTCTTC
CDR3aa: CASTYGGHEQFF

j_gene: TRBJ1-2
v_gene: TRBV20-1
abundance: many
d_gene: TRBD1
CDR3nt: TGCAGTGCCCCGACAGGGGGGTTCTATGGCTACACCTTC
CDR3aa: CSAPTGGFYGYTF

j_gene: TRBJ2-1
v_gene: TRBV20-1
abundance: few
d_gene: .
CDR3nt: TGCAGTGCCCCGGACGGTAACAATGAGCAGTTCTTC
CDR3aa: CSAPDGNNEQFF

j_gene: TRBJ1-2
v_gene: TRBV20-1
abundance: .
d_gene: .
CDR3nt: TGCAGTGCTAGAGATTGGCGGGAAGGCAACTATGGCTACACCTTC
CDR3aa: CSARDWREGNYGYTF

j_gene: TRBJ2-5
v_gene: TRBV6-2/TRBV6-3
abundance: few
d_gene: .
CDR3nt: TGTGCCAGCAGTTACCGAGAGACCCAGTACTTC
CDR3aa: CASSYRETQYF

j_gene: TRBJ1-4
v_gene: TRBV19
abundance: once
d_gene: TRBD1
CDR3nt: TGTGCCAGTAGTAAAGTCGGGACAGGGGAGAAAAATCTGTTTTTT
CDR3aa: CASSKVGTGEKNLFF

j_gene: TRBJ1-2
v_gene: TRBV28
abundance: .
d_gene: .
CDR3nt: TGTGCCAGCAACTCCGTTGGGGGGGCAGGCTATGGCTACACCTTC
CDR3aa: CASNSVGGAGYGYTF

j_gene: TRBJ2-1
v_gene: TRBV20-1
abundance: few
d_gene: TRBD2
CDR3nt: TGCAGTGCTGTACTAGCGGGAGGGTTGAATGAGCAGTTCTTC
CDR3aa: CSAVLAGGLNEQFF

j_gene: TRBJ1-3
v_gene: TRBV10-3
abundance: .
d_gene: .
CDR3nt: TGTGCCACAGGGGTCGATCTTCTCTCTGGAAACACCATATATTTT
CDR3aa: CATGVDLLSGNTIYF

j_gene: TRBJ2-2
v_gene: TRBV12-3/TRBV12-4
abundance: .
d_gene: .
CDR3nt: TGTGCCAGCAGTCCCATGGCCGGGGAGCTGTTTTTT
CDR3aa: CASSPMAGELFF

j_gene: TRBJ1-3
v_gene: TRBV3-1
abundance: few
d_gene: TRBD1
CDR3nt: TGTGCCAGTAGTAACAGGGGATCTGGAAACACCATATATTTT
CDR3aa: CASSNRGSGNTIYF

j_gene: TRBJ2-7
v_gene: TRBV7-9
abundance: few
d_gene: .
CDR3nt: TGTGCCAGCAGCTCCCCTCGGTTAGGTAGCTCCTACGAGCAGTACTTC
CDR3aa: CASSSPRLGSSYEQYF

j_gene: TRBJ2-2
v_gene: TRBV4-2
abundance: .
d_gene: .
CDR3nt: TGTGCCAGCAGCCAAAGGACAATTGCGAACACCGGGGAGCTGTTTTTT
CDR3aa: CASSQRTIANTGELFF

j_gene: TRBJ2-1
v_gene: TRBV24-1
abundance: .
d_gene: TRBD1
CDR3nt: TGTGCCACCAGTGACCCCAGACAGGGGGCCAATGAGCAGTTCTTC
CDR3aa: CATSDPRQGANEQFF

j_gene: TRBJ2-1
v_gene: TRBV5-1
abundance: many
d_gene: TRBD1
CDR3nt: TGCGCCAGCAGCTTTCGGACAGGGAAAGCCAATGAGCAGTTCTTC
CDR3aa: CASSFRTGKANEQFF